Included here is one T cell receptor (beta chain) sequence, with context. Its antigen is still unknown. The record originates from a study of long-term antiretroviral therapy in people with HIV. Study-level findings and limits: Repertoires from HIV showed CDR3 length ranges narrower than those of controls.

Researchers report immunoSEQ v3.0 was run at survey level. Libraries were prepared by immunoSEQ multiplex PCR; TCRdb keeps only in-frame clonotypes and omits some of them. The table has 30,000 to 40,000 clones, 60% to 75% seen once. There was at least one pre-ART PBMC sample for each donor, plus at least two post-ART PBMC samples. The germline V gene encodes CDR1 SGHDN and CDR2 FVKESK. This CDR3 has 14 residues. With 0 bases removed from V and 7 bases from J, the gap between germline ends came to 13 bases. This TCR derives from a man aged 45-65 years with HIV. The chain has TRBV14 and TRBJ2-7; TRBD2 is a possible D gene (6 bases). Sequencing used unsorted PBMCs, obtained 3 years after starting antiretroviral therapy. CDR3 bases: TGTGCCAGCAGCCAAGACCCGGACTACTGGGAGCAGTACTTC. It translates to CASSQDPDYWEQYF.